These 7 T cell receptor beta chains were all obtained from the same sample, sequenced in a study of blood T cell repertoires in COVID-19. The method was immunoSEQ multiplex PCR; TCRdb's version includes in-frame clones alone and lacks a portion of them. Of 190,000 or so clones listed, around 87% are singletons. What was sequenced was peripheral blood. The receptors come from a man aged 50-59 years with acute or convalescent COVID-19.

The chain couples TRBV6-6 to TRBJ2-3; D is undetermined. With 2 bases removed from V and 1 base from J, the gap between germline ends came to 10 bases. The CDR3 sequence is 15 residues long. Germline CDR1 reads MNHNY; CDR2 reads SVGAGI (reference sequence). In nucleotides, the CDR3 is TGTGCCAGCAGTTACCGGTCCAGCGGCACAGATACGCAGTATTTT. It is translated as CASSYRSSGTDTQYF.

The chain combines TRBV6-2 or TRBV6-3 with TRBJ1-3; TRBD1 matches 8 bases. The CDR3 consists of 15 residues. Germline V gene lookup returns CDR1 MNHEY and CDR2 SVGEGT. The trim removed 2 bases at V and 7 bases at J, leaving 7 bases unmatched. The CDR3 spells CASSYGGTGGNTIYF. CDR3 sequence (DNA): TGTGCCAGCAGTTACGGAGGGACAGGTGGCAACACCATATATTTT.

The chain is built from TRBV7-9 and TRBJ1-2, with unresolved D. Trimming stripped 3 bases from V and 5 bases from J, with 13 bases between. This CDR3 region has 14 residues. CDR1 is SEHNR, CDR2 FQNEAQ, per germline (reference sequence). The CDR3 DNA reads as TGTGCCAGCAGCTTGGAGCTGACCGCATATGGCTACACCTTC. Translated: CASSLELTAYGYTF.

The J gene is TRBJ2-3, the V gene TRBV9, with 9 bases fitting TRBD2. Trimming removed 0 bases from V and 5 bases from J; junction bases left unmatched: 7. The CDR3 spans 16 residues. The germline gives CDR1 SGDLS, CDR2 YYNGEE. CDR3 sequence (DNA): TGTGCCAGCAGCGTAGCCCAGCGGGGGGCCGAAGATACGCAGTATTTT. Translating gives CASSVAQRGAEDTQYF.

The chain employs TRBV5-6 and TRBJ2-7; 8 bases map to TRBD2. V lost 4 bases and J lost 3; bases outside the gene matches: 12. Germline V gene sequence: CDR1 SGHDT, CDR2 YYEEEE. The CDR3 length is 16 residues. CDR3 in DNA: TGTGCCAGCAGCCATACTAGCGGAAAGACTCTCTACGAGCAGTACTTC. Amino acid sequence: CASSHTSGKTLYEQYF.

J is TRBJ2-1 and V is TRBV29-1, with D perhaps TRBD2 (6 bases). V lost 2 bases and J lost 4, with 18 bases in between. The CDR3 consists of 16 residues. Germline loops: CDR1 SQVTM, CDR2 ANQGSEA. The CDR3 DNA sequence: TGCAGCGTTGAAACGGAGGGCCGTTGGAATTACAATGAGCAGTTCTTC. Its translation: CSVETEGRWNYNEQFF.

J is TRBJ2-1 and V is TRBV27; 7 bases map to TRBD1. Germline loops: CDR1 MNHEY, CDR2 SMNVEV (reference sequence). This CDR3 contains 12 residues. V was clipped by 8 bases and J by 5 bases; unmatched bases: 3. The CDR3 coding sequence is TGTGCCAGCGGGGACAGACACAATGAGCAGTTCTTC. Amino acid sequence: CASGDRHNEQFF.